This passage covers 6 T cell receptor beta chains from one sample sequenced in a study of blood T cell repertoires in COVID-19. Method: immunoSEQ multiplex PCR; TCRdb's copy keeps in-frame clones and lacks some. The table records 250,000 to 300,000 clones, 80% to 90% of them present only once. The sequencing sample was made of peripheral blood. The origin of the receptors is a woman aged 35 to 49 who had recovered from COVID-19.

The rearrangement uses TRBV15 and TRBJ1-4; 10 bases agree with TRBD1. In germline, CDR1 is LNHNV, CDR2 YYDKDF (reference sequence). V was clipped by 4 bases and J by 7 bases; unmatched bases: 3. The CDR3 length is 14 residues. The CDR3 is CATSTGQGGEKLFF. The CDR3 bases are TGTGCCACCAGCACTGGACAGGGGGGTGAAAAACTGTTTTTT.

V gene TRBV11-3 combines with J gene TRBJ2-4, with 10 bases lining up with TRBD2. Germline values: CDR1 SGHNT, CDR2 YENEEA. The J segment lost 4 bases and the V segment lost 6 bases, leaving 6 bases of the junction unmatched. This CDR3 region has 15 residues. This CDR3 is CASSFRLAGKNIQYF. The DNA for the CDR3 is TGTGCCAGCAGTTTCCGACTAGCGGGTAAAAACATTCAGTACTTC.

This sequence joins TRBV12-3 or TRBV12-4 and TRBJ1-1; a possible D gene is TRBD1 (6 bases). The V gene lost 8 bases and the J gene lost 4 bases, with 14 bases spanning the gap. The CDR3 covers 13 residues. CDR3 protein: CASGLTGITEAFF. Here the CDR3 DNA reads TGTGCCAGCGGCCTAACAGGGATCACTGAAGCTTTCTTT.

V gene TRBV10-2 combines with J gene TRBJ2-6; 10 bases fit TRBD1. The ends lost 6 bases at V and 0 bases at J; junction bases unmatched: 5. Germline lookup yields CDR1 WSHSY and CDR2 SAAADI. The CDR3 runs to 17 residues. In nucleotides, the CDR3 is TGCGCCAGCAGCAAGGACAGGGGGAGCTCTGGGGCCAACGTCCTGACTTTC. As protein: CASSKDRGSSGANVLTF.

CDR3 DNA sequence: TGTGCCACCCGTCGGACAGGGATCAACAAGCAGTACTTC. The encoded protein is CATRRTGINKQYF. This chain connects TRBV19 to TRBJ2-7; 8 nucleotides match TRBD1. The germline CDR1 and CDR2 sequences are LNHDA and SQIVND (reference sequence). This CDR3 contains 13 residues. V dropped 10 bases and J dropped 8; count of bases not matched to a gene: 13.

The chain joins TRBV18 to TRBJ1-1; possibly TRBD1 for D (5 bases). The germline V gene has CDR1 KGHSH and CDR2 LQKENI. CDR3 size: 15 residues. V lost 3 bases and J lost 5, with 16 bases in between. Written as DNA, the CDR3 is TGTGCCAGCTCACCGCTCGGGGGTGGGGGGACTGAAGCTTTCTTT. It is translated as CASSPLGGGGTEAFF.